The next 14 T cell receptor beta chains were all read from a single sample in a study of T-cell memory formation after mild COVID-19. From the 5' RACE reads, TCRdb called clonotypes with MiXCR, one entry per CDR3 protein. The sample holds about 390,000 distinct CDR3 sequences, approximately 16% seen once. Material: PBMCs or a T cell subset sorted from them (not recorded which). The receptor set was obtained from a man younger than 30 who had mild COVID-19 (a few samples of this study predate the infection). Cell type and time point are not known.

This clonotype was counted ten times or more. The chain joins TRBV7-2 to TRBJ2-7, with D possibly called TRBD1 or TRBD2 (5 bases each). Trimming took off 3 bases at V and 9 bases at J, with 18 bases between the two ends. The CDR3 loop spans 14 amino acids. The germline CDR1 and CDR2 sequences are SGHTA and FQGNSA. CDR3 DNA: TGTGCCAGCAGCTTCGAGAGGGGATTTACGATGCAGTACTTC. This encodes CASSFERGFTMQYF.

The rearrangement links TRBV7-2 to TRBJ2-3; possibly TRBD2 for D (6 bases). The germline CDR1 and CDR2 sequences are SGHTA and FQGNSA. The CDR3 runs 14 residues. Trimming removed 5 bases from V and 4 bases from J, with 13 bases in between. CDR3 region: CASSPRGSADTQYF. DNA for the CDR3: TGTGCCAGCAGCCCCCGGGGGTCAGCAGATACGCAGTATTTT.

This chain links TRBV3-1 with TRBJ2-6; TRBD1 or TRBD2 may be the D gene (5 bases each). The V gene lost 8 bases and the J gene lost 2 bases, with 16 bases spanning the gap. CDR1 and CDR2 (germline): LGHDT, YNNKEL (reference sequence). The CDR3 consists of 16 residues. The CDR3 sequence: CASQGRLRTGANVLTF. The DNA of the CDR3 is TGTGCCAGCCAGGGACGCCTCCGGACTGGGGCCAACGTCCTGACTTTC.

Here the CDR3 reads CASSLAGNRFYEQYV. The DNA for the CDR3 is TGTGCCAGCAGCTTAGCCGGGAATCGCTTCTACGAGCAGTACGTC. This sequence joins TRBV7-8 and TRBJ2-7, with a possible D match to TRBD2 (5 bases). Germline values: CDR1 SGHVS, CDR2 FQNEAQ. V shed 0 bases and J shed 3 bases, with 12 bases lying between them. The CDR3 sequence is 15 residues long.

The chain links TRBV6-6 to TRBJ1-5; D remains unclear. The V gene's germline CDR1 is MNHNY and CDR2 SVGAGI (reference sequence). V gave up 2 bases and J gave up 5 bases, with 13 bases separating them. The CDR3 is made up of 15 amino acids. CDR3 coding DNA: TGTGCCAGCAGTTACACCATTGAAACCTATCAGCCCCAGCATTTT. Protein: CASSYTIETYQPQHF.

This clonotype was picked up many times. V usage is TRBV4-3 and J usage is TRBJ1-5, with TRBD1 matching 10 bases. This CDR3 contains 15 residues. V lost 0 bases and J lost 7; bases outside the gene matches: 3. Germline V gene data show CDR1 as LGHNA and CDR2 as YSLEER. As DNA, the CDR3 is TGCGCCAGCAGCCAAGACTGGACAGGGGGGCAGCCCCAGCATTTT. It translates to CASSQDWTGGQPQHF.

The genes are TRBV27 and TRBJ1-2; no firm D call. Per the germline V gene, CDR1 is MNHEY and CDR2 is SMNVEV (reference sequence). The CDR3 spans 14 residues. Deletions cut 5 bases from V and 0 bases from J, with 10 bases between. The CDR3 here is CASSPGWANYGYTF. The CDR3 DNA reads TGTGCCAGCAGTCCTGGATGGGCTAACTATGGCTACACCTTC.

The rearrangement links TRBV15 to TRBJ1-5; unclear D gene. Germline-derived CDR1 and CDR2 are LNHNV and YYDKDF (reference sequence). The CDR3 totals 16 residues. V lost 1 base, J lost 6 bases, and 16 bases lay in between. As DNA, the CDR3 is TGTGCCACCAGCAGAGCCATGTCGGGTTTAGGTCAGCCCCAGCATTTT. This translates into CATSRAMSGLGQPQHF.

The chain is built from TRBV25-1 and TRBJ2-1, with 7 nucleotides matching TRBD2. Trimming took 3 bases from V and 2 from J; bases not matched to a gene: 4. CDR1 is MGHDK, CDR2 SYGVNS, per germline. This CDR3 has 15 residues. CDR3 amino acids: CASSERGKAYNEQFF. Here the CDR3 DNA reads TGTGCCAGCAGTGAGCGGGGGAAGGCCTACAATGAGCAGTTCTTC.

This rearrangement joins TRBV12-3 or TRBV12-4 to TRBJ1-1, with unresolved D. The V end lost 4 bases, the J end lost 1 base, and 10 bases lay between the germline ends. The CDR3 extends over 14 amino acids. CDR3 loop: CASSYKVTNTEAFF. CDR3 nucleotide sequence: TGTGCCAGCAGTTATAAAGTGACGAACACTGAAGCTTTCTTT.

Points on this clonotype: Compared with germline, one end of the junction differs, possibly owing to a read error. CDR3 DNA: TGTGCCAGTCAGACTGCGGGCCTTCCTCCCCTTTTT. Its translation: CASQTAGLPPLF. This rearrangement joins TRBV6-6 to TRBJ1-4; no firm D call. The CDR3 covers 12 residues. The germline CDR1 and CDR2 sequences are MNHNY and SVGAGI (reference sequence).

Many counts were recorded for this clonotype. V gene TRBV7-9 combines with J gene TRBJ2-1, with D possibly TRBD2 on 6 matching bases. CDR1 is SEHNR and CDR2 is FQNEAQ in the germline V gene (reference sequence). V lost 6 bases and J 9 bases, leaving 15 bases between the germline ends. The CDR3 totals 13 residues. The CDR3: CASRSQGGAEQFF. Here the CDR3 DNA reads TGTGCCAGCAGGTCTCAGGGAGGCGCTGAGCAGTTCTTC.

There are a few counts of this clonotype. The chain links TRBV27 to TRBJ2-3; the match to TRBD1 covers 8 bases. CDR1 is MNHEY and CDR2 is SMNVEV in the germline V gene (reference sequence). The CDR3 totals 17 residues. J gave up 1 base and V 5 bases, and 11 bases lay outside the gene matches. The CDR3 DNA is TGTGCCAGCAGTCTATACGAGACAGGGGTCGGCACAGATACGCAGTATTTT. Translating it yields CASSLYETGVGTDTQYF.

The CDR3 spells CASSSLARTDTQYF. The CDR3, as DNA: TGTGCCAGCAGCTCACTAGCGAGGACAGATACGCAGTATTTT. V is TRBV7-6 and J is TRBJ2-3, with 7 bases aligning to TRBD2. V trimming: 4 bases; J trimming: 3 bases; junction bases outside the gene matches: 4. Germline CDR1 and CDR2: SGHVS and FNYEAQ. CDR3 length equals 14 residues.